This T cell receptor (beta chain) was captured by sequencing in a study of blood T cell repertoires in COVID-19. On the study more broadly: From T cells, B-cell-depleted T cells, or PBMCs came the material, which was cDNA or gDNA.

Per the original data handling: Amplified reference gene primers provided the basis for estimating nucleated cell counts. Generated by immunoSEQ multiplex PCR, the TCRdb table keeps only in-frame clones and is missing some. That table furnishes V, J and clone size, whereas the DNA furnished D and trimming. The repertoire consists of about 180,000 clones, with roughly 89% occurring once and the leading ten covering approximately 2.5%. Enrolled through a virtual design, the participants were between about 18 and 100 years of age and came from 24 US areas. The sequence came from a woman aged 40 to 55 with acute COVID-19. The source material was PBMCs or T cells enriched from blood (not recorded which).

Written as DNA, the CDR3 is TGTGCCAGTAGCCCATCAGGGGTCAGGCAGCCCCAGCATTTT. Translation gives CASSPSGVRQPQHF. The gene calls are TRBV19 and TRBJ1-5; D may be TRBD1 (6 bases). Between the trimmed V and J ends, which lost 6 bases and 7 bases, there was a span of 16 bases. Germline lookup yields CDR1 LNHDA and CDR2 SQIVND (reference sequence). This CDR3 comprises 14 residues.